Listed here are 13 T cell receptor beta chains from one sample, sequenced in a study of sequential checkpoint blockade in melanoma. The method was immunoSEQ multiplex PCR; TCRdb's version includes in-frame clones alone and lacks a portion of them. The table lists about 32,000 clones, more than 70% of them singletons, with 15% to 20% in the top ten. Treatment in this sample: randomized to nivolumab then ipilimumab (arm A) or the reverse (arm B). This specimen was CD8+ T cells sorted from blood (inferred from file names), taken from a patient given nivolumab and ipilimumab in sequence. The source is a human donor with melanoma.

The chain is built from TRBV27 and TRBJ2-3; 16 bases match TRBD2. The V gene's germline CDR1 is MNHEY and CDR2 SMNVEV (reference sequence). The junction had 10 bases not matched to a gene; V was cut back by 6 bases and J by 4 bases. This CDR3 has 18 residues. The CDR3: CASSRGTSGGALPDTQYF. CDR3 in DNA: TGTGCCAGCAGCCGAGGGACTAGCGGGGGGGCCCTCCCAGATACGCAGTATTTT.

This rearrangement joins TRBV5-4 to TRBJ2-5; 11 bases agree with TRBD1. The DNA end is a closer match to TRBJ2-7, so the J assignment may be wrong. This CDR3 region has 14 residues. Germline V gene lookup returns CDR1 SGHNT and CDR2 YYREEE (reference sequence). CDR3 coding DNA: TGTGCCAGCAGCGGGACAGGGGGAGCCGACGAGCAGTACTTC. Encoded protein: CASSGTGGADEQYF.

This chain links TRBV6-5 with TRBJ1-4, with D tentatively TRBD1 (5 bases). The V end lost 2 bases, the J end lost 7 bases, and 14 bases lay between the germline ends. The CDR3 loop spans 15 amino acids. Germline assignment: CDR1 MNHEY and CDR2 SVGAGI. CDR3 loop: CASSYEWGVGEKLFF. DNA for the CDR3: TGTGCCAGCAGTTACGAGTGGGGCGTAGGTGAAAAACTGTTTTTT.

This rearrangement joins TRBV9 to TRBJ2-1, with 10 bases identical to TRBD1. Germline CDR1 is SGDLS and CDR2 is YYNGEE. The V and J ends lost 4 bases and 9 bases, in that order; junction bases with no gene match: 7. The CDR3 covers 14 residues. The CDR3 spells CASSTGQGRSEQFF. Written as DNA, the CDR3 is TGTGCCAGCAGCACGGGACAGGGGCGCAGTGAGCAGTTCTTC.

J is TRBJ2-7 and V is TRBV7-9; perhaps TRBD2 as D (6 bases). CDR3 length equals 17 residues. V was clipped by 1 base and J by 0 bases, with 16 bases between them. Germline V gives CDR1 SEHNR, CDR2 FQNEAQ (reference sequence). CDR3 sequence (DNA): TGTGCCAGCAGCTTAGAATCCGGGAGCCAATTCTCCTACGAGCAGTACTTC. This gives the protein CASSLESGSQFSYEQYF.

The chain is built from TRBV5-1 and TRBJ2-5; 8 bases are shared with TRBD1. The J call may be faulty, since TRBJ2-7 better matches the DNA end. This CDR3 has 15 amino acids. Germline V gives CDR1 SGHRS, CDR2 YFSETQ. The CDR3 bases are TGCGCCAGCAGCCCAAGACAGGGGACCAATTACGAGCAGTACTTC. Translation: CASSPRQGTNYEQYF.

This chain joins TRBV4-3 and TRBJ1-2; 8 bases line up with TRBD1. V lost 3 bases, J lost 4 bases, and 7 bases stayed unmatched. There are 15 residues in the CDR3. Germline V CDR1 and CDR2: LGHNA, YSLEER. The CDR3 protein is CASSHAGQGIYGYTF. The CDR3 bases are TGCGCCAGCAGCCACGCTGGACAGGGAATCTATGGCTACACCTTC.

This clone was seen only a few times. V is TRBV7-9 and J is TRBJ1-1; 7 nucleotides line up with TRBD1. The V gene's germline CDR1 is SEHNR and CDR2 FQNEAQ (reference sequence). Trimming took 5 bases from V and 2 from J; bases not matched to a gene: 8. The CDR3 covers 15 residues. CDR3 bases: TGTGCCAGCAGCCGTAACAGGGGTGGAAACACTGAAGCTTTCTTT. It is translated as CASSRNRGGNTEAFF.

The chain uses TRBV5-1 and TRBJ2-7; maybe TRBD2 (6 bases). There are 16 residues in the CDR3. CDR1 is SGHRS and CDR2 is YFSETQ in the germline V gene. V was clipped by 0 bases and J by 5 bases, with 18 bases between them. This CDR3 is CASSLAPGGRRDEQYF. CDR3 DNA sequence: TGCGCCAGCAGCTTGGCTCCCGGGGGTAGAAGGGACGAGCAGTACTTC.

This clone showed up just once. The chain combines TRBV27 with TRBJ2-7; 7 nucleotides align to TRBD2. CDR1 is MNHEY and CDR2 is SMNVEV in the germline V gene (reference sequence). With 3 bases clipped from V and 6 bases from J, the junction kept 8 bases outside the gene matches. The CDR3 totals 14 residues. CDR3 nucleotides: TGTGCCAGCAGTTTCGGGGCAGGGAGGGGCGAGCAGTACTTC. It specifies CASSFGAGRGEQYF.

The CDR3 DNA follows: TGTGCCAGCAGCGTACCGGGACTAGCGTTCGATGAGCAGTTCTTC. It translates to CASSVPGLAFDEQFF. The V and J genes are TRBV2 and TRBJ2-1, with 10 bases that match TRBD2. This CDR3 is 15 amino acids long. CDR1 SNHLY and CDR2 FYNNEI come from the germline V gene. Trimming took 6 bases from V and 8 from J; bases not matched to a gene: 10.

Here the CDR3 reads CASSEVPVDEQYF. The CDR3 nucleotides are TGTGCCAGCAGTGAAGTCCCAGTTGACGAGCAGTACTTC. The chain carries TRBV2 and TRBJ2-7; D is undetermined. The V and J ends lost 1 base and 5 bases respectively, with 9 bases between them. Per the germline V gene, CDR1 is SNHLY and CDR2 is FYNNEI. The CDR3 totals 13 residues.

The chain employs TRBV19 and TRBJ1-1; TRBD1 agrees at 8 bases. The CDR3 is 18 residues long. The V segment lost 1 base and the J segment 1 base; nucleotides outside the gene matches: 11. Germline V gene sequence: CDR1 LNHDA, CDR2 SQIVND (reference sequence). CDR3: CASSIVGRGHFQNTEAFF. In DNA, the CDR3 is TGTGCCAGTAGTATAGTGGGCAGGGGGCACTTTCAGAACACTGAAGCTTTCTTT.